The present T cell receptor (beta chain) was sequenced within a study of blood T cell repertoires in COVID-19. Study background: Both acute and convalescent COVID-19 samples were obtained from the United States, Italy and Spain. The cDNA or gDNA used as material had been derived from T cells, B-cell-depleted T cells, or PBMCs.

This clone was seen a handful of times. Unmatched junction bases numbered 13, after V lost 6 bases and J lost 8 bases. There are 16 residues in the CDR3. Germline V gives CDR1 ENHRY, CDR2 SYGVKD. In the original workflow: Researchers report that nucleated cell counts were estimated from reference gene primer amplification. Clones were sequenced by immunoSEQ multiplex PCR, and TCRdb holds only the in-frame ones, with some missing. V, J and clone size derive from that table, while D and trimming were established from the DNA sequence. The repertoire includes roughly 100,000 clones, around 80% of them detected once, and 15% sits in the top ten.

This receptor was taken from an elderly woman with acute or convalescent COVID-19. Sequences were obtained from peripheral blood. This chain links TRBV10-3 with TRBJ2-1, with TRBD2 matching over 10 bases. DNA of the CDR3: TGTGCCATCAGCGACGCTAGCGGGAGAAGTTTCGATGAGCAGTTCTTC. Translated: CAISDASGRSFDEQFF.